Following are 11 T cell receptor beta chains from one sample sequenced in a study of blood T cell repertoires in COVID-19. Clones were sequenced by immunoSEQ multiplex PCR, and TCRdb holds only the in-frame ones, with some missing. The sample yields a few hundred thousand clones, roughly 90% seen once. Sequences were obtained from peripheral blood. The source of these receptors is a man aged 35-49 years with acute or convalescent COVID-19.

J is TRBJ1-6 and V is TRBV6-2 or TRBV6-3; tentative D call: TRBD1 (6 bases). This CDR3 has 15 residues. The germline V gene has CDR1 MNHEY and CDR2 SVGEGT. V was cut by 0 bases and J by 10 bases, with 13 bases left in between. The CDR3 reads CASSYSIRGFSPLHF. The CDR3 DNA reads TGTGCCAGCAGTTACTCGATCAGGGGATTCTCACCCCTCCACTTT.

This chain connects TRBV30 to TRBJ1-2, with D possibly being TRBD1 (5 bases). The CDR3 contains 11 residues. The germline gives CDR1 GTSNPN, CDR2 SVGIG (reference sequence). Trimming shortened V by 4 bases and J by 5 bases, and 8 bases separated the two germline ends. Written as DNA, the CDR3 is TGTGCCTGGAACAGGATGTATGGCTACACCTTC. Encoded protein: CAWNRMYGYTF.

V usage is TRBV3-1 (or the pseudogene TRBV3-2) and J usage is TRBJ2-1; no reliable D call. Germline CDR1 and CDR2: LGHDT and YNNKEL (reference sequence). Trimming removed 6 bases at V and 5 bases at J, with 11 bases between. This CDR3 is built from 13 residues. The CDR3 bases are TGTGCCAGCAGTACAGACGATGACAATGAGCAGTTCTTC. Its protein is CASSTDDDNEQFF.

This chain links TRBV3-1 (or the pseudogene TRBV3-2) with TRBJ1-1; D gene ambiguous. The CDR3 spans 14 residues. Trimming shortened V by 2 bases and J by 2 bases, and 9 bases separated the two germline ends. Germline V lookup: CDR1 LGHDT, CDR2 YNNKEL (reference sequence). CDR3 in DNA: TGTGCCAGCAGCCAATATGAGACAAACACTGAAGCTTTCTTT. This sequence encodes CASSQYETNTEAFF.

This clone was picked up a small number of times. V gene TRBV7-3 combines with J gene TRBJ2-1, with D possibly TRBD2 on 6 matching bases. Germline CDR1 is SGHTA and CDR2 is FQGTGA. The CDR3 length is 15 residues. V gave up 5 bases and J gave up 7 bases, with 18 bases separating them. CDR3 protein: CASSQIGGGMNEQFF. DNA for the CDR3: TGTGCCAGCAGCCAGATCGGTGGAGGGATGAATGAGCAGTTCTTC.

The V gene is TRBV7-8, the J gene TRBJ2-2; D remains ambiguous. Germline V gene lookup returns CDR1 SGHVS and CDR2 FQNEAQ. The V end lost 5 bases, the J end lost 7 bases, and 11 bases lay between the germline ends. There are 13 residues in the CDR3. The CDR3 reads CASSANADGELFF. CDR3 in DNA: TGTGCCAGCAGCGCCAACGCGGACGGGGAGCTGTTTTTT. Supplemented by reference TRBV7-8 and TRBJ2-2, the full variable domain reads GAGVSQSPRYKVAKRGQDVALRCDPISGHVSLFWYQQALGQGPEFLTYFQNEAQLDKSGLPSDRFFAERPEGSVSTLKIQRTQQEDSAVYLCASSANADGELFFGEGSRLTVL.

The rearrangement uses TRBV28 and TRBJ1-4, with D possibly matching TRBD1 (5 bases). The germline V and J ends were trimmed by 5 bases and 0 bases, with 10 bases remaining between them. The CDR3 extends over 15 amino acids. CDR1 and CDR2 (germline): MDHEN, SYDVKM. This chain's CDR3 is CASSGAEATNEKLFF. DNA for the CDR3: TGTGCCAGCAGTGGGGCAGAAGCAACTAATGAAAAACTGTTTTTT.

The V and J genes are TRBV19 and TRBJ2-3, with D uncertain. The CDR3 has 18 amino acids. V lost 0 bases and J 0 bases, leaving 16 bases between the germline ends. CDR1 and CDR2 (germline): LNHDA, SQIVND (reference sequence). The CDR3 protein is CASSIDLLIATSTDTQYF. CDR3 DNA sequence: TGTGCCAGTAGTATAGATCTCCTGATCGCTACTAGCACAGATACGCAGTATTTT.

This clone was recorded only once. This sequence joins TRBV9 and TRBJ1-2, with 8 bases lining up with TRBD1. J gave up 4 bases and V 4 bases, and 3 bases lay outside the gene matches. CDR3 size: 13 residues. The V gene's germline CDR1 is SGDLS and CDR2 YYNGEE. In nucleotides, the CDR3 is TGTGCCAGCAGCCGGGACAGGTTCTATGGCTACACCTTC. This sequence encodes CASSRDRFYGYTF.

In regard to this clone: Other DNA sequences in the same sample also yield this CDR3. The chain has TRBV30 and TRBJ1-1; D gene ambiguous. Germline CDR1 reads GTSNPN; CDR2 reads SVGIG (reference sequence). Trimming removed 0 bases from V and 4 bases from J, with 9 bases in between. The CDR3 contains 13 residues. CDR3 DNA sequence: TGTGCCTGGAGTGTTCGTGAGGGCACTGAAGCTTTCTTT. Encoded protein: CAWSVREGTEAFF.

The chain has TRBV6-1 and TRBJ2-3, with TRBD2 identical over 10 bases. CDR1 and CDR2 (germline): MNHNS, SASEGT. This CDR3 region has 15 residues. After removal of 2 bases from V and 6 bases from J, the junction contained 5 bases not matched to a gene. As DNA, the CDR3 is TGTGCCAGCAGTGAAATAGCGGGGGGTCGGGATACGCAGTATTTT. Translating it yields CASSEIAGGRDTQYF.